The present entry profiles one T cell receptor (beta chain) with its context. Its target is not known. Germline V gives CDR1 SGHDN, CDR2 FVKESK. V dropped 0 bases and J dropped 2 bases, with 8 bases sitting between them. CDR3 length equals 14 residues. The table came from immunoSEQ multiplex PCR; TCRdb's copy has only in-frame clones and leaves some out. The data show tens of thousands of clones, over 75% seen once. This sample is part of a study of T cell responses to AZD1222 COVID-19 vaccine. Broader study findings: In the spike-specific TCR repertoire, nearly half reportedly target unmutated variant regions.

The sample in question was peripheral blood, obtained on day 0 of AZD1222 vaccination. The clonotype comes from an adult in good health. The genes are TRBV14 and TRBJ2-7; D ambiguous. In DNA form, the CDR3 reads TGTGCCAGCAGCCAAGATGCCGGAACCTACGAGCAGTACTTC. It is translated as CASSQDAGTYEQYF.